A single sample gave rise to the 30 T cell receptor beta chains below, sequenced in a study of OX40 agonist ivuxolimab in advanced cancers. Assay used: immunoSEQ multiplex PCR; TCRdb lists only in-frame clones, some missing. The sample has tens of thousands of clones; 84% are singletons. This material consisted of CD4+ or CD8+ T cells sorted from blood, taken in a trial of the OX40 agonist ivuxolimab. Receptors were obtained from an adult with an advanced solid tumor such as melanoma, head and neck, liver or kidney cancer.

The chain employs TRBV10-1 and TRBJ1-3; D ambiguous. The germline V gene has CDR1 WNHNN and CDR2 SYGVQD (reference sequence). Trimming pared 0 bases from V and 0 bases from J, leaving 6 bases between. The CDR3 is made up of 15 amino acids. This CDR3 reads CASSESGGSGNTIYF. The CDR3 DNA reads TGCGCCAGCAGTGAGTCGGGAGGCTCTGGAAACACCATATATTTT.

This rearrangement joins TRBV11-2 to TRBJ2-2; unclear D gene. The germline CDR1 and CDR2 sequences are SGHAT and FQNNGV. Trimming cost V 3 bases and J 2 bases, with 1 base left between them. The CDR3 has 12 residues. The CDR3 DNA sequence: TGTGCCAGCAGCTTTAACACCGGGGAGCTGTTTTTT. Protein product: CASSFNTGELFF.

This clone has just one count. The chain recombines TRBV28 with TRBJ1-1; TRBD1 agrees at 7 bases. The V gene end was trimmed by 5 bases and the J gene end by 2 bases; junction bases not matched to a gene: 5. The CDR3 length is 14 residues. The germline gives CDR1 MDHEN, CDR2 SYDVKM. The CDR3 loop is CASSQGDHNTEAFF. Written as DNA, the CDR3 is TGTGCCAGCAGTCAGGGGGACCATAACACTGAAGCTTTCTTT.

This chain connects TRBV18 to TRBJ2-1; a possible D gene is TRBD2 (6 bases). The germline V and J ends were trimmed by 3 bases and 8 bases, with 11 bases remaining between them. CDR1 KGHSH and CDR2 LQKENI come from the germline V gene. There are 13 residues in the CDR3. The CDR3 DNA follows: TGTGCCAGCTCACCCCCCGTAGCGGATGAGCAGTTCTTC. Its translation is CASSPPVADEQFF.

This chain uses TRBV28 with TRBJ2-2; TRBD1 matches at 7 bases. Germline trimming cut 1 base from V and 6 bases from J; bases unmatched to any gene: 5. Germline V gives CDR1 MDHEN, CDR2 SYDVKM. This CDR3 spans 15 amino acids. CDR3: CASSLSTGYPGELFF. As DNA, the CDR3 is TGTGCCAGCAGTTTATCGACAGGGTATCCCGGGGAGCTGTTTTTT.

The table lists this clone with a few counts. V usage is TRBV7-9 and J usage is TRBJ2-1; tentatively, D is TRBD1 (5 bases). Per germline, CDR1 SEHNR and CDR2 FQNEAQ (reference sequence). This CDR3 spans 16 amino acids. V lost 5 bases and J 2 bases, leaving 16 bases between the germline ends. The CDR3: CASSSLGAGPYNEQFF. The CDR3 DNA sequence: TGTGCCAGCAGCAGTTTAGGGGCAGGTCCCTACAATGAGCAGTTCTTC. Combining the CDR3 with reference TRBV7-9 and TRBJ2-1 gives the whole variable domain DTGVSQNPRHKITKRGQNVTFRCDPISEHNRLYWYRQTLGQGPEFLTYFQNEAQLEKSRLLSDRFSAERPKGSFSTLEIQRTEQGDSAMYLCASSSLGAGPYNEQFFGPGTRLTVL.

This clone appeared a single time. The chain carries TRBV6-1 and TRBJ2-7; D is perhaps TRBD1 (6 bases). The CDR3 loop spans 13 amino acids. Germline CDR1 is MNHNS and CDR2 is SASEGT. V gave up 3 bases and J gave up 7 bases, with 13 bases separating them. The CDR3: CASSDDRKGEQYF. The CDR3 DNA is TGTGCCAGCAGTGATGACAGGAAAGGGGAGCAGTACTTC.

The chain couples TRBV2 to TRBJ2-5; perhaps TRBD2 as D (5 bases). Looked up from germline, CDR1 is SNHLY and CDR2 is FYNNEI. The CDR3 totals 14 residues. V was clipped by 3 bases and J by 7 bases, with 15 bases between them. The CDR3 reads CASSDRPPRGTQYF. For the CDR3, the DNA is TGTGCCAGCAGTGACCGGCCTCCTCGGGGGACCCAGTACTTC.

Judged by abundance, this clone is medium-sized. V is TRBV6-1 and J is TRBJ1-1, with D possibly TRBD1 on 6 matching bases. CDR3 length equals 13 residues. In germline, CDR1 is MNHNS, CDR2 SASEGT. The ends were cut back, 5 bases at V and 4 bases at J, with 11 bases in the middle. CDR3 in DNA: TGTGCCAGCAGTCTCAGGGGTCTCACTGAAGCTTTCTTT. This translates into CASSLRGLTEAFF.

This clone was recorded only once. CDR3 bases: TGTGCCAGCAGCTTAACTCCGAACATGGACGAGCAGTACTTC. This encodes CASSLTPNMDEQYF. The chain has TRBV7-3 and TRBJ2-7; D ambiguous. V was clipped by 0 bases and J by 5 bases, with 11 bases between them. CDR1 is SGHTA and CDR2 is FQGTGA in the germline V gene. The CDR3 is 14 amino acids.

V and J are TRBV27 and TRBJ1-4, with D tentatively TRBD1 (6 bases). V was pared by 6 bases and J by 3 bases, with 14 bases between. The CDR3 covers 15 residues. Germline CDR1 is MNHEY and CDR2 is SMNVEV (reference sequence). CDR3 DNA: TGTGCCAGCAGGCCCTCAGGGGCTTCTAATGAAAAACTGTTTTTT. The encoded protein is CASRPSGASNEKLFF.

V usage is TRBV25-1 and J usage is TRBJ2-3; TRBD1 matches 7 bases. The trim removed 4 bases at V and 7 bases at J, leaving 17 bases unmatched. The CDR3 consists of 17 residues. Germline values: CDR1 MGHDK, CDR2 SYGVNS. CDR3 in DNA: TGTGCCAGCAGTGGTGCCACAGGGGTGAGCTTCGGTAATACGCAGTATTTT. This encodes CASSGATGVSFGNTQYF. The variable domain in full, completed from reference TRBV25-1 and TRBJ2-3, reads EADIYQTPRYLVIGTGKKITLECSQTMGHDKMYWYQQDPGMELHLIHYSYGVNSTEKGDLSSESTVSRIRTEHFPLTLESARPSHTSQYLCASSGATGVSFGNTQYFGPGTRLTVL.

The CDR3 protein is CASSLGLNTGELFF. The CDR3 bases are TGTGCCAGCAGCCTCGGTCTGAACACCGGGGAGCTGTTTTTT. The gene calls are TRBV7-3 and TRBJ2-2, with D hard to call. The CDR3 is 14 amino acids. CDR1 SGHTA and CDR2 FQGTGA come from the germline V gene. V lost 5 bases, J lost 1 base, and 8 bases lay in between.

V gene TRBV7-9 combines with J gene TRBJ2-5; 7 nucleotides align to TRBD2. This CDR3 is 14 amino acids long. The germline CDR1 and CDR2 sequences are SEHNR and FQNEAQ (reference sequence). J was trimmed by 5 bases and V by 2 bases; bases with no gene match: 5. CDR3 loop: CASSLSRRGETQYF. CDR3 DNA: TGTGCCAGCAGCTTATCTCGGCGGGGGGAGACCCAGTACTTC.

The V gene is TRBV6-5, the J gene TRBJ2-3; maybe TRBD2 (5 bases). In germline, CDR1 is MNHEY, CDR2 SVGAGI. The CDR3 loop spans 14 amino acids. Between the trimmed V and J ends, which lost 6 bases and 8 bases, there was a span of 18 bases. The CDR3 nucleotides are TGTGCCAGCAGGGCCACTAGTAGGGTGCCTACGCAGTATTTT. Translation gives CASRATSRVPTQYF.

This chain connects TRBV25-1 to TRBJ1-2; 9 nucleotides agree with TRBD1. The CDR3 has 14 amino acids. Germline CDR1 is MGHDK and CDR2 is SYGVNS. V lost 5 bases to trimming and J lost 8 bases; unmatched junction nucleotides: 9. CDR3: CASSWGQGFEGYTF. Here the CDR3 DNA reads TGTGCCAGCAGTTGGGGACAGGGTTTTGAGGGCTACACCTTC.

This clone was picked up a small number of times. This rearrangement joins TRBV7-7 to TRBJ2-7; D is uncertain. V was pared by 1 base and J by 6 bases, with 10 bases between. CDR1 and CDR2 (germline): SSHAT, FNYEAQ (reference sequence). The length of the CDR3 is 13 residues. The DNA for the CDR3 is TGTGCCAGCAGCTTAGGTCCCTTGTCCGAGCAGTACTTC. Translating it yields CASSLGPLSEQYF.

This chain connects TRBV7-3 to TRBJ2-2; D is unclear. V shed 4 bases and J shed 0 bases, with 9 bases lying between them. This CDR3 has 15 amino acids. Germline CDR1 is SGHTA and CDR2 is FQGTGA. CDR3 coding DNA: TGTGCCAGCAGCTCGACGACATCGAACACCGGGGAGCTGTTTTTT. It encodes CASSSTTSNTGELFF.

The chain joins TRBV2 to TRBJ1-2; no clear D. Trimming stripped 2 bases from V and 4 bases from J, with 11 bases between. This CDR3 region has 14 residues. Germline CDR1 and CDR2: SNHLY and FYNNEI. DNA for the CDR3: TGTGCCAGCAGTGAAAGGCAGTCAGGCTATGGCTACACCTTC. As protein: CASSERQSGYGYTF.

The CDR3, as DNA: TGTGCCAGTAGTACCCGGCGGGGGAAGGGTTCACCCCTCCACTTT. It encodes CASSTRRGKGSPLHF. The chain recombines TRBV19 with TRBJ1-6; tentatively, D is TRBD1 (5 bases). Trimming cost V 4 bases and J 9 bases, with 16 bases left between them. The CDR3 length is 15 residues. Germline V lookup: CDR1 LNHDA, CDR2 SQIVND (reference sequence).

This chain uses TRBV5-6 with TRBJ2-1, with D perhaps matching TRBD1 (6 bases). Trimming left V 3 bases short and J 0 bases short, with 16 bases between. The CDR3 consists of 17 residues. Germline V gene data show CDR1 as SGHDT and CDR2 as YYEEEE. The CDR3 spells CASSSTGTLSSYNEQFF. CDR3 DNA: TGTGCCAGCAGCTCGACCGGGACATTGAGCTCCTACAATGAGCAGTTCTTC.

The CDR3 protein is CASSPRSELRLINEKLFF. CDR3 DNA sequence: TGCGCCAGCAGCCCAAGATCGGAGTTACGCCTAATTAATGAAAAACTGTTTTTT. V is TRBV4-1 and J is TRBJ1-4, with D hard to call. The CDR3 totals 18 residues. Deletions cut 4 bases from V and 4 bases from J, with 22 bases between. Looked up from germline, CDR1 is MGHRA and CDR2 is YSYEKL.

This chain uses TRBV6-6 with TRBJ2-5, with TRBD2 matching 8 bases. This CDR3 region has 13 residues. The J segment lost 9 bases and the V segment lost 8 bases, leaving 11 bases of the junction unmatched. CDR1 is MNHNY and CDR2 is SVGAGI in the germline V gene (reference sequence). CDR3: CASSGGASGAQYF. The CDR3 DNA sequence: TGTGCCAGCTCCGGGGGGGCCTCGGGTGCCCAGTACTTC.

In this sample, this clone turned up once. The chain recombines TRBV6-5 with TRBJ1-2; D is unresolved. The CDR3 is 14 residues long. Germline V CDR1 and CDR2: MNHEY, SVGAGI. V was pared by 6 bases and J by 5 bases, with 16 bases between. The CDR3 spells CASSQGPDLYGYTF. DNA of the CDR3: TGTGCCAGCAGCCAAGGTCCGGACTTATATGGCTACACCTTC.

In its sample, this clone was seen once. The chain links TRBV19 to TRBJ1-2, with 7 positions matching TRBD1. V was pared by 6 bases and J by 7 bases, with 8 bases of the junction left unmatched. The germline gives CDR1 LNHDA, CDR2 SQIVND (reference sequence). The length of the CDR3 is 13 residues. The CDR3 loop reads CASSAQGSGGYTF. As DNA, the CDR3 is TGTGCCAGTAGCGCACAGGGGAGCGGTGGCTACACCTTC.

The chain recombines TRBV11-1 with TRBJ2-5; TRBD2 aligns across 10 bases. The CDR3 totals 17 residues. The germline gives CDR1 SGHAT, CDR2 FQDESV (reference sequence). The V and J ends lost 4 bases and 4 bases, in that order; junction bases with no gene match: 12. The CDR3 spells CASSSLARLAGGETQYF. In nucleotides, the CDR3 is TGTGCCAGCAGCTCATTAGCCAGACTAGCGGGCGGAGAGACCCAGTACTTC.

CDR3 sequence reads: CAISRDSNTEAFF. CDR3 in DNA: TGTGCCATCAGCCGGGACAGCAACACTGAAGCTTTCTTT. This chain uses TRBV10-3 with TRBJ1-1; 7 bases map to TRBD1. CDR1 and CDR2 from the germline V gene are ENHRY and SYGVKD. The V gene end was trimmed by 6 bases and the J gene end by 2 bases; junction bases not matched to a gene: 3. This CDR3 spans 13 amino acids.

The V gene is TRBV5-1, the J gene TRBJ2-7; 8 bases map to TRBD1. The CDR3 has 14 residues. The V segment lost 4 bases and the J segment 2 bases; nucleotides outside the gene matches: 5. The germline CDR1 and CDR2 sequences are SGHRS and YFSETQ. The CDR3 DNA reads TGCGCCAGCAGCCCGGGACAGGCCGCCTACGAGCAGTACTTC. Protein sequence: CASSPGQAAYEQYF. The full variable domain, in which reference TRBV5-1 and TRBJ2-7 provide the parts outside the CDR3, is KAGVTQTPRYLIKTRGQQVTLSCSPISGHRSVSWYQQTPGQGLQFLFEYFSETQRNKGNFPGRFSGRQFSNSRSEMNVSTLELGDSALYLCASSPGQAAYEQYFGPGTRLTVT.

This clone is medium-sized (0.01 to 0.1%). Different DNA sequences within this sample yield the same CDR3. The rearrangement uses TRBV9 and TRBJ2-5; D may be TRBD2 (5 bases). The CDR3 is 12 amino acids. V was clipped by 4 bases and J by 4 bases, with 8 bases between them. Per the germline V gene, CDR1 is SGDLS and CDR2 is YYNGEE. CDR3 sequence (DNA): TGTGCCAGCAGCCCACGGGGAGAGACCCAGTACTTC. As protein: CASSPRGETQYF.

This rearrangement joins TRBV18 to TRBJ1-1, with D unresolved. The CDR3 totals 13 residues. Germline assignment: CDR1 KGHSH and CDR2 LQKENI. Trimming removed 6 bases at V and 3 bases at J, with 11 bases between. CDR3 protein: CASSPTVDTEAFF. The CDR3 region has the DNA TGTGCCAGCTCTCCCACAGTGGACACTGAAGCTTTCTTT.